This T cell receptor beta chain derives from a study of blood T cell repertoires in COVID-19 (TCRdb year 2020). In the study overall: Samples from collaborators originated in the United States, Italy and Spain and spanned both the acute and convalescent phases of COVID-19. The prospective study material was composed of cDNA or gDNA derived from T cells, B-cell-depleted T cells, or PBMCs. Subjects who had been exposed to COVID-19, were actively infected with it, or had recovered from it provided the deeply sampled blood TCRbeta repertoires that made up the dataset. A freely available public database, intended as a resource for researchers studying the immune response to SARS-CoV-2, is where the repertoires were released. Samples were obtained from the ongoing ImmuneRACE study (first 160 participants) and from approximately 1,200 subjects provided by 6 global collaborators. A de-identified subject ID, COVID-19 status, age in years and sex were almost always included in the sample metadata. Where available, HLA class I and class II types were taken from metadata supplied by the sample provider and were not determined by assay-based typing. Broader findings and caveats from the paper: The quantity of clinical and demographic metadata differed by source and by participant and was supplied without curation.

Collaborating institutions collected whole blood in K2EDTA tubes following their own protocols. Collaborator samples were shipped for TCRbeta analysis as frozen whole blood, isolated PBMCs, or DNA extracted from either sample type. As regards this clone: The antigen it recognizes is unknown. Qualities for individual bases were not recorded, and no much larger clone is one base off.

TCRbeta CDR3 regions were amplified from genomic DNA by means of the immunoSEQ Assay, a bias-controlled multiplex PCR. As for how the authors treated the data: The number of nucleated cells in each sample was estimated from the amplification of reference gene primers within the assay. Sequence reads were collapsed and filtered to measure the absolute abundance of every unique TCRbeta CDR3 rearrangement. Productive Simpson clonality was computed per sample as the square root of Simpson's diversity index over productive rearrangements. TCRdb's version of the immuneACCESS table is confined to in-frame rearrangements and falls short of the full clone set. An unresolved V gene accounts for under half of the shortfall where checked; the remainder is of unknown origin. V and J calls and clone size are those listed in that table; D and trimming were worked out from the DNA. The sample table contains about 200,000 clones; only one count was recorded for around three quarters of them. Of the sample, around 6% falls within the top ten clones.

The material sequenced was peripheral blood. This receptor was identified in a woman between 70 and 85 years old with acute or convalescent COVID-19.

The DNA is TGTGCCTGGAGTGTACCGGGGGGCGGTAACTATGGCTACACCTTC. The resulting protein is CAWSVPGGGNYGYTF. The chain joins TRBV30 to TRBJ1-2, with TRBD1 as a weak D call on 6 bases. Relative to germline, V is 0 bases shorter and J is 1 base shorter, with 12 bases between their ends. In the germline V gene (reference sequence), CDR1 corresponds to GTSNPN and CDR2 to SVGIG. The cysteine opens and the phenylalanine closes a CDR3 of 15 amino acids. The only DNA kept is the CDR3, 45 bases in frame from the first base.